This is a list of T cell receptor beta chains from one sample in a study of CD8 T cells in ankylosing spondylitis. TCRdb processed the 5' RACE reads anew with MiXCR; each CDR3 protein has one entry. This table holds 150,000 to 250,000 distinct CDR3 sequences, about 13% found once. Sample: blood, either unsorted or a sorted T cell fraction (not recorded which). These receptors were obtained from a male donor with ankylosing spondylitis or in good health (not recorded which). CDR3s include the opening cysteine and the closing phenylalanine or tryptophan. D genes are given only for firm matches. Clone size is not always given. Where it is, it says once, few, many or a class for expanded clones.

D gene	clone size	V gene	J gene	CDR3 DNA	CDR3 protein
-	few	TRBV6-1	TRBJ2-1	TGTGCCAGCAGTCAGAAGGATGCAGGGAACCATGAGCAGTTCTTC	CASSQKDAGNHEQFF
TRBD1	few	TRBV7-2	TRBJ2-7	TGTGCCAGCAGCTGGGACAGCAACCCCTACGAGCAGTACTTC	CASSWDSNPYEQYF
-	-	TRBV7-9	TRBJ2-5	TGTGCCAGCGAGCAGAGGGACCAACAGACCCAGTACTTC	CASEQRDQQTQYF
-	few	TRBV7-9	TRBJ2-1	TGTGCCAGCAGCTCCCCCTGGAGGGCCTATGAGCAGTTCTTC	CASSSPWRAYEQFF
-	-	TRBV4-2	TRBJ1-2	TGTGCCAGCAGCCTAAATGAGGGGGACTATGGCTACACCTTC	CASSLNEGDYGYTF
-	-	TRBV12-3/TRBV12-4	TRBJ2-3	TGTGCCAGCAGTTTTACAGGGCGACAGTTAGATACGCAGTATTTT	CASSFTGRQLDTQYF
-	few	TRBV4-1	TRBJ1-1	TGCGCCAGCAGCCACGGCGGGGGAGGGAACACTGAAGCTTTCTTT	CASSHGGGGNTEAFF
-	-	TRBV10-2	TRBJ2-5	TGCGCCAGTCTGGACTACACCGAAGAGACCCAGTACTTC	CASLDYTEETQYF
TRBD1	few	TRBV18	TRBJ2-1	TGTGCCAGCTCGTACAGGGGTCTGAACTACAATGAGCAGTTCTTC	CASSYRGLNYNEQFF
-	few	TRBV7-9	TRBJ2-2	TGTGCCAGCAGCTCAAACCCCACAGAGAACACCGGGGAGCTGTTTTTT	CASSSNPTENTGELFF
TRBD1	few	TRBV5-1	TRBJ2-5	TGCGCCAGCAGCCCGACAGGGCTGACCCAGTACTTC	CASSPTGLTQYF
TRBD2	-	TRBV6-1	TRBJ2-5	TGTGCCAGCAACTCGGGACTAGCGGGGCAAGAGACCCAGTACTTC	CASNSGLAGQETQYF
TRBD1	-	TRBV5-6	TRBJ2-1	TGTGCCAGCAGCTTGGACAGGGGGATGCTACGGGAGCAGTTCTTC	CASSLDRGMLREQFF
-	-	TRBV29-1	TRBJ2-7	TGCAGCGTTGAAGGGGGGGCCCGTAGCGAGCAGTACTTC	CSVEGGARSEQYF
-	few	TRBV18	TRBJ2-7	TGTGCCAGCTCACCAAAGGGTATGGAGTCCTACGAGCAGTACTTC	CASSPKGMESYEQYF
-	few	TRBV9	TRBJ1-5	TGTGCCAGCAGCGTAGGGGACCCAAAGGAGCCCCAGCATTTT	CASSVGDPKEPQHF
TRBD1	many	TRBV5-1	TRBJ2-1	TGCGCCAGCAGCCTCGGGACAGGTGAGGGCAATGAGCAGTTCTTC	CASSLGTGEGNEQFF
TRBD2	few	TRBV10-1	TRBJ2-3	TGCGCCAGCAGTGAGTCCGGCGGGGGGGGACTAGCGGGAGATACGCAGTATTTT	CASSESGGGGLAGDTQYF
-	few	TRBV29-1	TRBJ1-1	TGCAGCGCCCTCCCCCCCGGGGATTTGAACACTGAAGCTTTCTTT	CSALPPGDLNTEAFF
-	few	TRBV10-3	TRBJ1-4	TGTGCCATCAACGTCGGGGTAGGGGAAAAACTGTTTTTT	CAINVGVGEKLFF
TRBD1	many	TRBV5-1	TRBJ2-7	TGCGCCAGCAGCTTTGGACAGGGAGGCTACGAGCAGTACTTC	CASSFGQGGYEQYF
TRBD1	few	TRBV10-3	TRBJ1-3	TGTGCCATCAGTGGACAGGGGGCAGACGGAAACACCATATATTTT	CAISGQGADGNTIYF
TRBD1	-	TRBV5-6	TRBJ2-3	TGTGCCAGCAGCTTGGAGACAGGGGGAGGAGATACGCAGTATTTT	CASSLETGGGDTQYF
-	many	TRBV27	TRBJ2-7	TGTGCCAGCAGCCCCTCCCCCTACGAGCAGTACTTC	CASSPSPYEQYF
-	many	TRBV20-1	TRBJ2-1	TGCAGTGCTAGAGGCCCGCAGCCGAGGGGCTACAATGAGCAGTTCTTC	CSARGPQPRGYNEQFF
TRBD1	-	TRBV2	TRBJ2-2	TGTGCCAGCGGCTTGGGACAGGGGAGCACCGGGGAGCTGTTTTTT	CASGLGQGSTGELFF
TRBD2	-	TRBV2	TRBJ2-7	TGTGCCAGCAGGGGACTAAATTACGAGCAGTACTTC	CASRGLNYEQYF
TRBD2	-	TRBV7-6	TRBJ2-5	TGTGCCAGCAGCTTACTAGCGGGGGGACTTCAAGAGACCCAGTACTTC	CASSLLAGGLQETQYF
TRBD1	few	TRBV30	TRBJ2-5	TGTGCCTGGAGCACAGGGGGGGAGACCCAGTACTTC	CAWSTGGETQYF
-	-	TRBV9	TRBJ1-3	TGTGCCAGCAGCGTAGGCACAGAGTCCTCTGGAAACACCATATATTTT	CASSVGTESSGNTIYF
-	few	TRBV11-2	TRBJ2-7	TGTGCCAGCAGCTTAGGTGTAGGAATGGACGAGCAGTACTTC	CASSLGVGMDEQYF
-	many	TRBV20-1	TRBJ2-1	TGCAGTGCTAGGCTTGACAGGGAGCAGTTCTTC	CSARLDREQFF
-	few	TRBV2	TRBJ2-5	TGTGCCAGTTTTCGGACAGACCAAGAGACCCAGTACTTC	CASFRTDQETQYF
TRBD2	few	TRBV29-1	TRBJ2-5	TGCAGCGGGGTGACCGGACTAGATGGAGAGACCCAGTACTTC	CSGVTGLDGETQYF
TRBD1	-	TRBV11-3	TRBJ2-1	TGTGCCAGCAGCTCCGCATCGGACAGGACGTTAGGTGAGCAGTTCTTC	CASSSASDRTLGEQFF
TRBD2	-	TRBV5-1	TRBJ2-2	TGCGCCAGCAGCCCTCCGGGACTAGCGGGACCGAACACCGGGGAGCTGTTTTTT	CASSPPGLAGPNTGELFF
TRBD2	few	TRBV7-6	TRBJ2-7	TGTGCCAGCAGCTTAACTAGGATGGGGGGGGAGGACGAGCAGTACTTC	CASSLTRMGGEDEQYF
-	-	TRBV3-1	TRBJ2-6	TGTGCCAGCAGCGAGCTCGGCTCTGGGGCCAACGTCCTGACTTTC	CASSELGSGANVLTF
TRBD1	-	TRBV25-1	TRBJ2-7	TGTGCCACCCGGGACAGGCATTCCTACGAGCAGTACTTC	CATRDRHSYEQYF
-	-	TRBV6-5	TRBJ2-1	TGTGCCAGCAGTTACTCCCCTGGGGGCGGCCTCTACAATGAGCAGTTCTTC	CASSYSPGGGLYNEQFF
-	-	TRBV7-2	TRBJ2-7	TGTGCCAGCAGTCCAGACAGCCTATTCTCCTACGAGCAGTACTTC	CASSPDSLFSYEQYF
TRBD2	few	TRBV4-2	TRBJ2-1	TGTGCCAGCAGCCTTGGACTAGTCTACAATGAGCAGTTCTTC	CASSLGLVYNEQFF
-	few	TRBV9	TRBJ2-5	TGTGCCAGCAGCATAGGACCCTCGAGGGAGACCCAGTACTTC	CASSIGPSRETQYF
-	few	TRBV6-4	TRBJ1-1	TGTGCCAGCAGTGACTCTCTCAACGGTAACACTGAAGCTTTCTTT	CASSDSLNGNTEAFF
TRBD2	few	TRBV4-2	TRBJ2-5	TGTGCCAGCAGCCAAGGGCTAGCGGGAGAGACCCAGTACTTC	CASSQGLAGETQYF
-	few	TRBV27	TRBJ1-6	TGTGCCAGCAGTTTAGGGCAGGTTGTTGGATCACCCCTCCACTTT	CASSLGQVVGSPLHF
-	-	TRBV4-1	TRBJ1-3	TGCGCCAGCAGCCAAGGGCCAGGGACTGGAAACACCATATATTTT	CASSQGPGTGNTIYF
TRBD2	-	TRBV2	TRBJ2-3	TGTACCAGCTGTTTCCCGCTAGCGGGGGGGATCTTCACAGATACGCAGTATTTT	CTSCFPLAGGIFTDTQYF
-	few	TRBV29-1	TRBJ2-7	TGCAGCGTTGAGACTGGAGGGCCTATCTACGAGCAGTACTTC	CSVETGGPIYEQYF
-	-	TRBV27	TRBJ2-1	TGTGCCAGCAGTTGGGGGAGCGGACTCCACAATGAGCAGTTCTTC	CASSWGSGLHNEQFF
-	-	TRBV6-1	TRBJ2-1	TGTGCCAGCACTCAAGCGCCCTACTCCTACAATGAGCAGTTCTTC	CASTQAPYSYNEQFF
-	few	TRBV7-9	TRBJ2-7	TGTGCCAGCAGCCCTTGGGACCGATCCTACGAGCAGTACTTC	CASSPWDRSYEQYF
-	-	TRBV5-1	TRBJ2-3	TGCGCCAGCTGTATAACGGGTACAGATACGCAGTATTTT	CASCITGTDTQYF
-	few	TRBV3-1	TRBJ2-1	TGTGCCAGCAGCCAAGATTTGGCGGGTGCCCACAATGAGCAGTTCTTC	CASSQDLAGAHNEQFF
-	many	TRBV12-5	TRBJ2-1	TGTGCTAGTGGACTGACAGACCCATCCTACAATGAGCAGTTCTTC	CASGLTDPSYNEQFF